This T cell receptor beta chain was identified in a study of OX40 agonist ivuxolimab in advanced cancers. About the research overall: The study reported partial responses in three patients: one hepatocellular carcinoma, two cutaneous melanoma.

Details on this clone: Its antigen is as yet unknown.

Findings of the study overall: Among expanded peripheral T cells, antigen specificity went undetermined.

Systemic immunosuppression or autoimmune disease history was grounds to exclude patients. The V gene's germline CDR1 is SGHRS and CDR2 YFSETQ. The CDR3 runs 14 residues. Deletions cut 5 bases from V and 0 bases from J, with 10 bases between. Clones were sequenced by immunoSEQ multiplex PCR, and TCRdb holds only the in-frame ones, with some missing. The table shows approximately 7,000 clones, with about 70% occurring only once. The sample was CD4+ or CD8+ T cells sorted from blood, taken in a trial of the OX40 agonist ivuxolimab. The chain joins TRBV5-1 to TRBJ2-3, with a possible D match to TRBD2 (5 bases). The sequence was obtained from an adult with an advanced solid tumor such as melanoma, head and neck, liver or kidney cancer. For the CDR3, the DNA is TGCGCCAGCAGAGGCGGGTCTAGCACAGATACGCAGTATTTT. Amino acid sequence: CASRGGSSTDTQYF.